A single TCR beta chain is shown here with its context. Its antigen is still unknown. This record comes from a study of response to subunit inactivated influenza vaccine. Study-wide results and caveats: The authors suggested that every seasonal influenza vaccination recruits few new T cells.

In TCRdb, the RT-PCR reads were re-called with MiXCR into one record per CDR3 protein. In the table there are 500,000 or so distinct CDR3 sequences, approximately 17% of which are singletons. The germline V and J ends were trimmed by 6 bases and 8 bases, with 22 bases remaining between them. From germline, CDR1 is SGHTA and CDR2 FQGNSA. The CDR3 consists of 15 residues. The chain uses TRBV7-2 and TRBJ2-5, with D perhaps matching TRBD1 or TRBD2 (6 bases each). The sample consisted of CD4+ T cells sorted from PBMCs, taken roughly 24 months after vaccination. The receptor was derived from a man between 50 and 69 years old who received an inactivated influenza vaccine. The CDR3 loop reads CASSYRAPREVTQYF. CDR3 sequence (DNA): TGTGCCAGCAGTTACAGGGCCCCCAGGGAGGTAACCCAGTACTTC.